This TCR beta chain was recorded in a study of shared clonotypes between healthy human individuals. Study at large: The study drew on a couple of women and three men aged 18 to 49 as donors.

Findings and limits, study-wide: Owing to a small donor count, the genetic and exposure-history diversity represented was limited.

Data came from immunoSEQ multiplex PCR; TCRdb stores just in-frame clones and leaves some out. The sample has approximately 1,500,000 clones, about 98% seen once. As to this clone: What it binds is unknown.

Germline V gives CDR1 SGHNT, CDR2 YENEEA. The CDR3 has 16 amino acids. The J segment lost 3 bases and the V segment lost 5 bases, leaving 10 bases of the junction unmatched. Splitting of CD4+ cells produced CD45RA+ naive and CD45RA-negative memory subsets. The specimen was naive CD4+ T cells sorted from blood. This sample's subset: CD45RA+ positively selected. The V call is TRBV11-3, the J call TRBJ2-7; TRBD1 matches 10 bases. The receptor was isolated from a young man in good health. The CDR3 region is CASSTAPGQGIYEQYF. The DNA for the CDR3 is TGTGCCAGCAGCACCGCACCGGGACAGGGGATCTACGAGCAGTACTTC.